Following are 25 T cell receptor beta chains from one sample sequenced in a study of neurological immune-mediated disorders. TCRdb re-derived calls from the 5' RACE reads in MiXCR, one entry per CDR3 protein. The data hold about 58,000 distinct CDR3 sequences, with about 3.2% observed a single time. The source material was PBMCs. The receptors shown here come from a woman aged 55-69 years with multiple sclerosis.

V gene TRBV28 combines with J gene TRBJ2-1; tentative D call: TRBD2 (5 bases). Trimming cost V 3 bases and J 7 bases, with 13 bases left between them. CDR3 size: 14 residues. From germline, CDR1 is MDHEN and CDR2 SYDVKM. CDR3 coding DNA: TGTGCCAGCAGTTTGGGTCTAGCTGTTAATGAGCAGTTCTTC. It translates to CASSLGLAVNEQFF.

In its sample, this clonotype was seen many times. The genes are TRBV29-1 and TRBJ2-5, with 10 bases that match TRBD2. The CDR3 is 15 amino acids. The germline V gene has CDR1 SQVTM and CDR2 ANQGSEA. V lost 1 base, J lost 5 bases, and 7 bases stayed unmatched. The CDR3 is CSVEGTSGEWETQYF. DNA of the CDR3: TGCAGCGTTGAAGGAACTAGCGGGGAATGGGAGACCCAGTACTTC.

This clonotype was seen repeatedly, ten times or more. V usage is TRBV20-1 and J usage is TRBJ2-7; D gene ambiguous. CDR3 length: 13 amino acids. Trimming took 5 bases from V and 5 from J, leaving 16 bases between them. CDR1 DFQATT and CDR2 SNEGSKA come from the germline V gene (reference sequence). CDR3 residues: CSAVWHGRDEQYF. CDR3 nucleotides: TGCAGTGCTGTGTGGCATGGGCGCGACGAGCAGTACTTC.

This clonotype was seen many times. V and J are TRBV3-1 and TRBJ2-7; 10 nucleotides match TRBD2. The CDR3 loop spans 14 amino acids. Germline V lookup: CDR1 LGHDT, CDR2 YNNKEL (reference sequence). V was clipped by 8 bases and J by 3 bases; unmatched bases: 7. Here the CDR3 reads CASGTGTSDYEQYF. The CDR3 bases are TGTGCCAGCGGTACCGGGACTAGCGACTACGAGCAGTACTTC.

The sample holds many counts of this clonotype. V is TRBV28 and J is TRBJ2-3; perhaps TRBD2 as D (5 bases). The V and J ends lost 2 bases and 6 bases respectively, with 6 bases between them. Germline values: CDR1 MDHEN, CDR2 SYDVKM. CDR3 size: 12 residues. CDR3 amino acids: CASSLRGDTQYF. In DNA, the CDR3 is TGTGCCAGCAGTTTACGCGGGGATACGCAGTATTTT.

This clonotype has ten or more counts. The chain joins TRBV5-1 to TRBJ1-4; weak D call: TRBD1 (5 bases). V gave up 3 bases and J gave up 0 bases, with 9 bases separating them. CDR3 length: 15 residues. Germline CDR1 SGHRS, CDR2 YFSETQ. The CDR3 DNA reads TGCGCCAGCAGCTCCTCGGGGGCAACTAATGAAAAACTGTTTTTT. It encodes CASSSSGATNEKLFF.

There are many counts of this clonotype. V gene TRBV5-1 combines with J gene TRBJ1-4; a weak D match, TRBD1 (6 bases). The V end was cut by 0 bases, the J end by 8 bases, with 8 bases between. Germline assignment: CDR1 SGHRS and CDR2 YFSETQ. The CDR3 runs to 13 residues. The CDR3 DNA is TGCGCCAGCAGCTTGGACAGGGAAGAAAAACTGTTTTTT. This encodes CASSLDREEKLFF.

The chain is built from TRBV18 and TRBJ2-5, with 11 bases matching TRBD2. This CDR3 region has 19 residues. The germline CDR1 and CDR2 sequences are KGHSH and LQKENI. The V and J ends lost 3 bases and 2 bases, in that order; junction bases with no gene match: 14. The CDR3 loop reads CASSPPALAGGFSQETQYF. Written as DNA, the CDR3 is TGTGCCAGCTCACCCCCGGCCCTAGCGGGGGGATTTAGTCAAGAGACCCAGTACTTC.

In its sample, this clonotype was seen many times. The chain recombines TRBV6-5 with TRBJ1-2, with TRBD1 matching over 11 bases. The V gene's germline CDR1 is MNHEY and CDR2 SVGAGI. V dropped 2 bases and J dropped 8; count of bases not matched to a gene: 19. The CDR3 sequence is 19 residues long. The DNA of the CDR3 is TGTGCCAGCAGTTACACCAAACTCGAGATAACCGGGACAGGGGGAGGCTACACCTTC. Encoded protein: CASSYTKLEITGTGGGYTF.

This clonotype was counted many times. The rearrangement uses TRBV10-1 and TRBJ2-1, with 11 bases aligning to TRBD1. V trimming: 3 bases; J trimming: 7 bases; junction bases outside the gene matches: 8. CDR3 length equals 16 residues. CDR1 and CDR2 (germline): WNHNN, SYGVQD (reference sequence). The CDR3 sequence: CASSDPGQGASNEQFF. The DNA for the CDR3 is TGCGCCAGCAGTGACCCCGGACAGGGGGCATCGAATGAGCAGTTCTTC.

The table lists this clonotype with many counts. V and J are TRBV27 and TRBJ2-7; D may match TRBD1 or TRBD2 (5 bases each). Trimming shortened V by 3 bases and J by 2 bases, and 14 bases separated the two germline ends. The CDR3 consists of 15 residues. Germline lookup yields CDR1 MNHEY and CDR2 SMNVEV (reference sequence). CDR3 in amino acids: CASSFVGTATYEQYF. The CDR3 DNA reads TGTGCCAGCAGTTTTGTCGGGACGGCCACCTACGAGCAGTACTTC.

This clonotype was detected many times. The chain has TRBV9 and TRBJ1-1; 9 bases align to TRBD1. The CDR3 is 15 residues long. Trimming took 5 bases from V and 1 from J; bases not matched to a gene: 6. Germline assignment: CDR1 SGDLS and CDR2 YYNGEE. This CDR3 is CASSLGQGSNTEAFF. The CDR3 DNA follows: TGTGCCAGCAGTTTGGGACAGGGTTCGAACACTGAAGCTTTCTTT.

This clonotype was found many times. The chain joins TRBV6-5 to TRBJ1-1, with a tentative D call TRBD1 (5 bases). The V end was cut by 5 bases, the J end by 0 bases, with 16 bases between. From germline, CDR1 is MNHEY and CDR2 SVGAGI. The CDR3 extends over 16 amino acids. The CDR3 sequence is CASSPDRVFMNTEAFF. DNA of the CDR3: TGTGCCAGCAGTCCCGACAGAGTATTCATGAACACTGAAGCTTTCTTT.

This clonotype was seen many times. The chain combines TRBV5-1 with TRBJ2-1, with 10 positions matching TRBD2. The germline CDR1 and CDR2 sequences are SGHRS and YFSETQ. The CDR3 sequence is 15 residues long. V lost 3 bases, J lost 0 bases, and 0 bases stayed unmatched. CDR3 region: CASSSSGSSYNEQFF. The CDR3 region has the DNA TGCGCCAGCAGCTCTAGCGGGAGCTCCTACAATGAGCAGTTCTTC.

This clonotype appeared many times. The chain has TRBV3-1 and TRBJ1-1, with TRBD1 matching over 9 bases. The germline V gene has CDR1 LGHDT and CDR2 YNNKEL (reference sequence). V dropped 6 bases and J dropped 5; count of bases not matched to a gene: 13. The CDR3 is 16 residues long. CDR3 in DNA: TGTGCCAGCAGACCTCGGGACAGGGCAGGAAGTACTGAAGCTTTCTTT. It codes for CASRPRDRAGSTEAFF.

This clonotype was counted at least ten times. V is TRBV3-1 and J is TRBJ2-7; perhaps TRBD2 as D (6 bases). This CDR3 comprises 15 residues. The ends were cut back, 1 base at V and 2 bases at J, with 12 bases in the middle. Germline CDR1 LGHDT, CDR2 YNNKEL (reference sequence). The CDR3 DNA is TGTGCCAGCAGCCAAGGACCTAGCGCGGCCTACGAGCAGTACTTC. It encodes CASSQGPSAAYEQYF.

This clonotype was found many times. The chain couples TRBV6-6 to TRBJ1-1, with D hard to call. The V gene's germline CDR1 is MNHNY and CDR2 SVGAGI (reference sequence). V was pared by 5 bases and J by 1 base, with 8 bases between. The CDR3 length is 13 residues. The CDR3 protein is CASSATRNTEAFF. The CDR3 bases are TGTGCCAGCAGTGCGACAAGGAACACTGAAGCTTTCTTT.

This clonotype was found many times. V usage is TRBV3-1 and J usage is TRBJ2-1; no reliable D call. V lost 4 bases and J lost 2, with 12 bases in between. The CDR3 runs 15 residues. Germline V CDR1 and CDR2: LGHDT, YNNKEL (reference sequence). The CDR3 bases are TGTGCCAGCAGCCCCCTAGAACGAACCTACAATGAGCAGTTCTTC. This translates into CASSPLERTYNEQFF.

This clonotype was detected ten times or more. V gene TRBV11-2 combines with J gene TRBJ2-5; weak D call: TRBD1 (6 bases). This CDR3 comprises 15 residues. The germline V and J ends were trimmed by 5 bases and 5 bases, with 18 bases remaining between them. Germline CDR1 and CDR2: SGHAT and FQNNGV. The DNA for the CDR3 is TGTGCCAGCAGCCCACAGACAGGTCTAGTGGAGACCCAGTACTTC. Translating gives CASSPQTGLVETQYF.

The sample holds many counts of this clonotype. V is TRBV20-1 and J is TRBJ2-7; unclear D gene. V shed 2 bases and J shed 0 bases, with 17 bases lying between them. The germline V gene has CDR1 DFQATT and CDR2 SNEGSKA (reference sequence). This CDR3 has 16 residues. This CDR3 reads CSARLNEGLSSYEQYF. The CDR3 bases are TGCAGTGCTAGACTGAATGAAGGGCTTAGCTCCTACGAGCAGTACTTC.

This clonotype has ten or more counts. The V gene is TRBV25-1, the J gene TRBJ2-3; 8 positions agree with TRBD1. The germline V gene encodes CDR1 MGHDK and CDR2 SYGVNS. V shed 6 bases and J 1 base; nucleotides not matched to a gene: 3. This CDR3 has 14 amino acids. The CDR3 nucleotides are TGTGCCAGCAGCAGGACAGGGCGCACAGATACGCAGTATTTT. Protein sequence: CASSRTGRTDTQYF.

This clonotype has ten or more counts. CDR3 sequence (DNA): TGCGCCAGCAGCCATGGACAGGGGGCAGATACGCAGTATTTT. This translates into CASSHGQGADTQYF. The V and J genes are TRBV5-1 and TRBJ2-3, with 10 nucleotides matching TRBD1. From germline, CDR1 is SGHRS and CDR2 YFSETQ. The CDR3 is 14 residues long. The J segment lost 4 bases and the V segment lost 4 bases, leaving 3 bases of the junction unmatched.

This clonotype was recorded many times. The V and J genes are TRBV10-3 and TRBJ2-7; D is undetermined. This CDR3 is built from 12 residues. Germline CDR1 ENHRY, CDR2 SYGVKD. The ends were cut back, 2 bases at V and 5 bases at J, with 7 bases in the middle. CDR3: CAISEVAHEQYF. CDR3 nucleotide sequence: TGTGCCATCAGTGAGGTAGCTCACGAGCAGTACTTC.

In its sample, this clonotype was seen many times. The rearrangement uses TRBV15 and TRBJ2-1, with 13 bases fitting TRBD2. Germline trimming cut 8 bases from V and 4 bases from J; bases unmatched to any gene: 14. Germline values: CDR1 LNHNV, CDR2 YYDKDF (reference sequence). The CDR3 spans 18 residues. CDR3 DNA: TGTGCCACCGGGCGGACTAGCGGGAGAGCATATATTTACAATGAGCAGTTCTTC. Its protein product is CATGRTSGRAYIYNEQFF. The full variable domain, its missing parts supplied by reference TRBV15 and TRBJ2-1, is DAMVIQNPRYQVTQFGKPVTLSCSQTLNHNVMYWYQQKSSQAPKLLFHYYDKDFNNEADTPDNFQSRRPNTSFCFLDIRSPGLGDTAMYLCATGRTSGRAYIYNEQFFGPGTRLTVL.

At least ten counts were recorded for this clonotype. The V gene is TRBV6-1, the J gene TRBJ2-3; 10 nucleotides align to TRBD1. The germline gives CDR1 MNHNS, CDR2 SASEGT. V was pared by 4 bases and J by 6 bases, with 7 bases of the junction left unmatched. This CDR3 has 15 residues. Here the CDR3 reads CASSGSTGGGDTQYF. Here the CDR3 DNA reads TGTGCCAGCAGTGGATCGACAGGGGGCGGCGATACGCAGTATTTT.